This is a list of T cell receptor beta chains from one sample in a study of blood T cell repertoires in COVID-19. Repertoires were generated with immunoSEQ multiplex PCR, while TCRdb's copy carries only in-frame clones and drops some. The data show fewer than 80,000 clones, about nine tenths seen once. The sample was peripheral blood. Receptors originate from a man aged 25-45 years with acute or convalescent COVID-19. Each CDR3 is given with its conserved first and last residue.

v_call: TRBV4-1; j_call: TRBJ1-2; cdr3_aa: CASSQGQVHGYGYTF
v_call: TRBV27; j_call: TRBJ1-1; cdr3_aa: CASSPDLGGMNTEAFF
v_call: TRBV4-1; j_call: TRBJ1-2; cdr3_aa: CASSQIGQGNGYTF
v_call: TRBV7-9; j_call: TRBJ1-2; cdr3_aa: CASSLGEGYYGYTF
v_call: TRBV7-8; j_call: TRBJ2-6; cdr3_aa: CASSLGDRNSGANVLTF
v_call: TRBV5-1; j_call: TRBJ1-1; cdr3_aa: CASSFLGQGNTEAFF
v_call: TRBV14; j_call: TRBJ2-1; cdr3_aa: CASSQVAGFSLYEQFF
v_call: TRBV3-1/TRBV3-2; j_call: TRBJ2-5; cdr3_aa: CASSPTRRQGKQETQYF
v_call: TRBV5-6; j_call: TRBJ1-6; cdr3_aa: CASSFRPGLVNSPLHF
v_call: TRBV6-5; j_call: TRBJ1-2; cdr3_aa: CASSSLGLYGYTF
v_call: TRBV2; j_call: TRBJ1-4; cdr3_aa: CASRSTGGAEKLFF
v_call: TRBV3-1/TRBV3-2; j_call: TRBJ1-4; cdr3_aa: CASSQAPGIEKLFF
v_call: TRBV7-2; j_call: TRBJ2-5; cdr3_aa: CASSLGGREGETQYF
v_call: TRBV19; j_call: TRBJ1-4; cdr3_aa: CASSTRQGFNEKLFF
v_call: TRBV28; j_call: TRBJ1-5; cdr3_aa: CASSLQGANLHTNQPQHF
v_call: TRBV18; j_call: TRBJ1-2; cdr3_aa: CASSGLTGGEGGYTF
v_call: TRBV4-1; j_call: TRBJ1-4; cdr3_aa: CASSQGDRSYEKLFF
v_call: TRBV29-1; j_call: TRBJ2-1; cdr3_aa: CSVVEAAYEQFF
v_call: TRBV10-3; j_call: TRBJ2-1; cdr3_aa: CAISESKAGAYNEQFF
v_call: TRBV5-1; j_call: TRBJ1-1; cdr3_aa: CASSLPGQPNTEAFF
v_call: TRBV7-2; j_call: TRBJ2-7; cdr3_aa: CASSGAYEQYF
v_call: TRBV5-1; j_call: TRBJ2-5; cdr3_aa: CASSFRGETQYF
v_call: TRBV29-1; j_call: TRBJ1-5; cdr3_aa: CSVQGIGNQPQHF
v_call: TRBV9; j_call: TRBJ2-5; cdr3_aa: CASSVATGTAETQYF
v_call: TRBV5-1; j_call: TRBJ2-3; cdr3_aa: CASSLTRGSDTQYF
v_call: TRBV12-3/TRBV12-4; j_call: TRBJ1-5; cdr3_aa: CATSPSGSQPQHF
v_call: TRBV29-1; j_call: TRBJ1-2; cdr3_aa: CSVGPNTNYGYTF
v_call: TRBV6-5; j_call: TRBJ2-3; cdr3_aa: CASSYSGGGGTDTQYF
v_call: TRBV6-4; j_call: TRBJ1-1; cdr3_aa: CASSPRGQGNTEAFF
v_call: TRBV3-1/TRBV3-2; j_call: TRBJ2-1; cdr3_aa: CASSLTGTGYNEQFF
v_call: TRBV5-5; j_call: TRBJ2-1; cdr3_aa: CASSLGGGAYNEQFF
v_call: TRBV3-1/TRBV3-2; j_call: TRBJ2-1; cdr3_aa: CASSSGTSGHNEQFF
v_call: TRBV4-3; j_call: TRBJ1-4; cdr3_aa: CASSQNPRATNEKLFF
v_call: TRBV6-5; j_call: TRBJ1-6; cdr3_aa: CASRIESSYNSPLHF
v_call: TRBV7-8; j_call: TRBJ1-2; cdr3_aa: CASSLATGDYGYTF
v_call: TRBV2; j_call: TRBJ2-3; cdr3_aa: CASSGLAGGTDTQYF
v_call: TRBV9; j_call: TRBJ1-2; cdr3_aa: CASSVGAGNAPYGYTF
v_call: TRBV6-6; j_call: TRBJ2-1; cdr3_aa: CASSYRTDNEQFF
v_call: TRBV5-6; j_call: TRBJ1-6; cdr3_aa: CASSLGVRGWRLNSPLHF
v_call: TRBV4-3; j_call: TRBJ1-2; cdr3_aa: CASSHGDSRRNYGYTF
v_call: TRBV2; j_call: TRBJ2-2; cdr3_aa: CASSSLPTSGGVIAGELFF
v_call: TRBV9; j_call: TRBJ1-3; cdr3_aa: CASSSEGRFYSGNTIYF
v_call: TRBV7-9; j_call: TRBJ1-2; cdr3_aa: CASSSWGLYGYTF
v_call: TRBV5-1; j_call: TRBJ2-1; cdr3_aa: CASRGLAGSNEQFF
v_call: TRBV6-6; j_call: TRBJ2-4; cdr3_aa: CASSKTGFMAKNIQYF
v_call: TRBV2; j_call: TRBJ2-3; cdr3_aa: CASSERRHSTDTQYF
v_call: TRBV2; j_call: TRBJ1-4; cdr3_aa: CASRATGGPNEKLFF
v_call: TRBV5-4; j_call: TRBJ2-5; cdr3_aa: CASSPPGGDQETQYF
v_call: TRBV11-2; j_call: TRBJ1-5; cdr3_aa: CASSRGRGNQPQHF